These T cell receptor beta chains were read from a single sample in a study of siplizumab effects on memory and regulatory T cells. The method was immunoSEQ multiplex PCR; TCRdb's version includes in-frame clones alone and lacks a portion of them. This sample has about 50,000 clones, with about 93% found just once. The material sequenced was CD8+ T cells sorted from blood. Every receptor here comes from a human donor in good health. The CDR3 runs from the conserved cysteine through the conserved F or W. D genes are given only for firm matches. Size is stated for part of the rows, as once, few or many counts, or as a class when the clone is expanded.

NA | 15 | TRBJ1-1 | TRBV9 | NA | CASSQETGFGTEAFF | TGTGCCAGCAGCCAGGAAACAGGGTTCGGCACTGAAGCTTTCTTT
TRBD1 | 15 | TRBJ1-5 | TRBV19 | few | CASSTWGQGDQPQHF | TGTGCCAGTAGTACCTGGGGACAGGGGGATCAGCCCCAGCATTTT
TRBD2 | 15 | TRBJ2-7 | TRBV9 | many | CASSVESGSSYEQYF | TGTGCCAGCAGCGTAGAGAGCGGGAGCTCCTACGAGCAGTACTTC
NA | 15 | TRBJ2-3 | TRBV10-1 | NA | CASSDGDLSPNTQYF | TGCGCCAGCAGCGATGGGGACCTTTCCCCTAATACGCAGTATTTT
NA | 16 | TRBJ1-2 | TRBV9 | NA | CASSITGTPTDYGYTF | TGTGCCAGCAGCATAACCGGGACCCCCACCGACTATGGCTACACCTTC
TRBD2 | 14 | TRBJ2-3 | TRBV6-4 | NA | CASSGLAGSDTQYF | TGTGCCAGCAGTGGACTAGCGGGATCAGATACGCAGTATTTT
NA | 15 | TRBJ2-7 | TRBV28 | NA | CASSSINELPYEQYF | TGTGCCAGCAGTTCGATCAACGAACTACCCTACGAGCAGTACTTC
NA | 12 | TRBJ2-1 | TRBV27 | NA | CASSHRADEQFF | TGTGCCAGCAGTCACAGGGCAGATGAGCAGTTCTTC
NA | 12 | TRBJ1-1 | TRBV5-6 | NA | CASSLEGTEAFF | TGTGCCAGCAGCTTGGAGGGGACTGAAGCTTTCTTT
NA | 15 | TRBJ1-2 | TRBV7-9 | NA | CASSLDFAGNYGYTF | TGTGCCAGCAGCTTAGATTTTGCAGGGAACTATGGCTACACCTTC
NA | 16 | TRBJ2-1 | TRBV27 | NA | CASSLDPRTASNEQFF | TGTGCCAGCAGTCTAGACCCCAGGACAGCCTCGAATGAGCAGTTCTTC
NA | 16 | TRBJ2-2 | TRBV6-5 | NA | CASSYSIGGLGGELFF | TGTGCCAGCAGTTACTCGATAGGCGGATTAGGCGGGGAGCTGTTTTTT
TRBD1 | 16 | TRBJ2-7 | TRBV5-6 | NA | CASSSRRQGAPYEQYF | TGTGCCAGCAGCAGCCGGCGACAGGGGGCGCCGTACGAGCAGTACTTC
TRBD2 | 14 | TRBJ2-1 | TRBV9 | NA | CASSVSGRAGEQFF | TGTGCCAGCAGCGTAAGCGGGAGGGCCGGTGAGCAGTTCTTC
TRBD1 | 15 | TRBJ2-7 | TRBV29-1 | NA | CSVNLPGQEAYEQYF | TGCAGCGTTAACCTTCCGGGACAGGAAGCGTACGAGCAGTACTTC
TRBD1 | 15 | TRBJ2-5 | TRBV7-6 | NA | CASSNEPGQGWAQYF | TGTGCCAGCAGCAACGAACCGGGACAGGGGTGGGCCCAGTACTTC
NA | 13 | TRBJ2-7 | TRBV7-9 | NA | CASSFGGSYEQYF | TGTGCCAGCAGCTTCGGAGGTTCCTACGAGCAGTACTTC
NA | 13 | TRBJ2-5 | TRBV6-6 | NA | CASSYLDWETQYF | TGTGCCAGCAGTTACTTAGACTGGGAGACCCAGTACTTC
NA | 14 | TRBJ1-1 | TRBV5-6 | once | CASRTQGLGTEAFF | TGTGCCAGCAGGACACAGGGCTTAGGGACTGAAGCTTTCTTT
NA | 14 | TRBJ2-7 | TRBV19 | NA | CASSSRTDLYEQYF | TGTGCCAGTAGTTCCAGGACAGACCTATACGAGCAGTACTTC
NA | 13 | TRBJ2-7 | TRBV10-3 | NA | CAISMGGDYEQYF | TGTGCCATCAGTATGGGCGGGGACTACGAGCAGTACTTC
TRBD2 | 15 | TRBJ2-7 | TRBV5-6 | NA | CASSYGTSGIGEQYF | TGTGCCAGCAGCTATGGGACTAGCGGGATCGGCGAGCAGTACTTC
NA | 17 | TRBJ2-3 | TRBV27 | NA | CASAAVGSLGPTDTQYF | TGTGCCAGCGCCGCCGTAGGAAGTTTAGGCCCGACAGATACGCAGTATTTT
NA | 13 | TRBJ2-2 | TRBV30 | NA | CAWRIGGPGELFF | TGTGCCTGGAGAATAGGGGGTCCCGGGGAGCTGTTTTTT
NA | 17 | TRBJ2-7 | TRBV28 | NA | CASSLPPGAQMPYEQYF | TGTGCCAGCAGTTTACCCCCGGGCGCCCAGATGCCCTACGAGCAGTACTTC
NA | 14 | TRBJ2-7 | TRBV28 | NA | CASSLVGEIYEQYF | TGTGCCAGCAGTTTGGTGGGAGAAATCTACGAGCAGTACTTC
NA | 15 | TRBJ1-4 | TRBV27 | NA | CATRPQTGNNEKLFF | TGTGCCACCCGGCCCCAAACGGGAAATAATGAAAAACTGTTTTTT
NA | 15 | TRBJ2-1 | TRBV9 | NA | CASSVDIGGANEQFF | TGTGCCAGCAGCGTAGATATTGGCGGAGCAAATGAGCAGTTCTTC
TRBD2 | 13 | TRBJ2-3 | TRBV19 | NA | CATWTSQSDTQYF | TGTGCCACCTGGACTAGCCAGTCAGATACGCAGTATTTT
TRBD2 | 14 | TRBJ2-3 | TRBV28 | NA | CASSLAGDTDTQYF | TGTGCCAGCAGTCTAGCGGGAGACACAGATACGCAGTATTTT
NA | 13 | TRBJ2-2 | TRBV14 | NA | CASSGISAGELFF | TGTGCCAGCAGCGGTATCTCCGCCGGGGAGCTGTTTTTT
NA | 14 | TRBJ2-1 | TRBV4-1 | NA | CASSQVGAGAEQFF | TGCGCCAGCAGCCAAGTCGGGGCAGGTGCTGAGCAGTTCTTC
TRBD1 | 16 | TRBJ1-5 | TRBV19 | NA | CASSIWTGGGNQPQHF | TGTGCCAGTAGTATTTGGACAGGGGGCGGCAATCAGCCCCAGCATTTT
NA | 12 | TRBJ2-2 | TRBV16 | NA | CASSPRIGELFF | TGTGCCAGCAGCCCTCGGATCGGGGAGCTGTTTTTT
NA | 12 | TRBJ2-1 | TRBV27 | NA | CASSAGYNEQFF | TGTGCCAGCAGTGCAGGGTACAATGAGCAGTTCTTC
NA | 12 | TRBJ1-1 | TRBV6-5 | NA | CASSYGRNEAFF | TGTGCCAGCAGTTATGGTCGCAACGAAGCTTTCTTT
NA | 17 | TRBJ1-5 | TRBV7-9 | NA | CASSLVAGVGSNQPQHF | TGTGCCAGCAGCTTAGTGGCGGGAGTGGGTAGCAATCAGCCCCAGCATTTT
NA | 13 | TRBJ2-5 | TRBV5-1 | NA | CASSLHFQETQYF | TGCGCCAGCAGCTTACACTTCCAAGAGACCCAGTACTTC
NA | 13 | TRBJ1-1 | TRBV2 | NA | CASSGQMNTEAFF | TGTGCCAGCAGTGGGCAGATGAACACTGAAGCTTTCTTT
TRBD1 | 15 | TRBJ2-5 | TRBV15 | NA | CATSRGDRAQETQYF | TGTGCCACCAGCAGGGGGGACAGGGCCCAAGAGACCCAGTACTTC
NA | 18 | TRBJ2-6 | TRBV7-9 | NA | CASLTGTRATSGANVLTF | TGTGCCAGCCTGACGGGGACAAGGGCTACCTCTGGGGCCAACGTCCTGACTTTC
TRBD1 | 14 | TRBJ1-1 | TRBV11-1 | NA | CASNRDSANTEAFF | TGTGCCAGCAATAGGGACAGTGCGAACACTGAAGCTTTCTTT
TRBD2 | 12 | TRBJ2-1 | TRBV27 | NA | CASSLWGGEQFF | TGTGCCAGCAGTTTATGGGGGGGTGAGCAGTTCTTC
NA | 14 | TRBJ2-5 | TRBV7-9 | NA | CASTRQSAVETQYF | TGTGCCAGCACTCGCCAAAGTGCGGTGGAGACCCAGTACTTC
TRBD1 | 19 | TRBJ2-5 | TRBV7-9 | NA | CASSSLSDLGQLLQETQYF | TGTGCCAGCAGCTCCTTGTCGGATTTGGGACAGCTTCTCCAAGAGACCCAGTACTTC
NA | 10 | TRBJ2-7 | TRBV6-1 | few | CASSDYEQYF | TGTGCCAGCAGTGACTACGAGCAGTACTTC
TRBD1 | 16 | TRBJ1-1 | TRBV5-1 | NA | CASSTGQESIDTEAFF | TGCGCCAGCAGCACTGGACAGGAATCAATAGACACTGAAGCTTTCTTT
NA | 16 | TRBJ1-1 | TRBV19 | NA | CASSIYRGTMNTEAFF | TGTGCCAGTAGTATTTATCGGGGAACGATGAACACTGAAGCTTTCTTT
TRBD2 | 15 | TRBJ2-5 | TRBV4-1 | NA | CASSPGGLSFETQYF | TGCGCCAGCAGCCCGGGGGGGCTTTCATTTGAGACCCAGTACTTC
TRBD2 | 14 | TRBJ2-7 | TRBV28 | NA | CASMGGDFPYEQYF | TGTGCCAGCATGGGGGGGGATTTCCCCTACGAGCAGTACTTC
NA | 16 | TRBJ2-1 | TRBV27 | NA | CASSLSSPGVGNEQFF | TGTGCCAGCAGTTTATCGTCTCCCGGGGTCGGTAATGAGCAGTTCTTC
NA | 14 | TRBJ1-5 | TRBV19 | NA | CASSSKSSNQPQHF | TGTGCCAGTAGTTCCAAATCTAGCAATCAGCCCCAGCATTTT
NA | 10 | TRBJ2-1 | TRBV19 | NA | CATRANEQFF | TGTGCCACGAGGGCCAATGAGCAGTTCTTC
TRBD1 | 15 | TRBJ2-7 | TRBV5-6 | NA | CASSSGTGYSYEQYF | TGTGCCAGCAGCTCCGGGACAGGGTACTCCTACGAGCAGTACTTC
NA | 12 | TRBJ1-5 | TRBV27 | NA | CASSLAGQPQHF | TGTGCCAGCAGTTTGGCGGGTCAGCCCCAGCATTTT